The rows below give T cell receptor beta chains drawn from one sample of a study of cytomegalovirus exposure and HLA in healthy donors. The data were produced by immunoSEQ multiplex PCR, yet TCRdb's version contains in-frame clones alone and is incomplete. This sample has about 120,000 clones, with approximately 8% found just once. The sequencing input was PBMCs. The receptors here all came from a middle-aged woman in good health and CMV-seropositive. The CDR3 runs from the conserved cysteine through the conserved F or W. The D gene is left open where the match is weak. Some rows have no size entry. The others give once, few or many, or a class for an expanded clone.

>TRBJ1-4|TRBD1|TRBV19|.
TGTGCCAGTACCGCACCGGGACAGGGGCCGTTTGGCGAAAAACTGTTTTTT
CASTAPGQGPFGEKLFF
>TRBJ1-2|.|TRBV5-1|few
TGCGCCAGCAGCTTGGTGCCGACAGTCGGGAACTATGGCTACACCTTC
CASSLVPTVGNYGYTF
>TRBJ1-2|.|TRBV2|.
TGTGCCAGCACGGCAGGGGATTGGGCTAACTATGGCTACACCTTC
CASTAGDWANYGYTF
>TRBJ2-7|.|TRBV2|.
TGTGCCAGCAGTGAGGCCGGGAACTACGAGCAGTACTTC
CASSEAGNYEQYF
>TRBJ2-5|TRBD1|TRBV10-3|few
TGTGCCATCAGTGACTCGGACAGGGGGCTAAAGGAGACCCAGTACTTC
CAISDSDRGLKETQYF
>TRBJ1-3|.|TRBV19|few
TGTGCCAGTAGTACAAGGGACACTGGAAACACCATATATTTT
CASSTRDTGNTIYF
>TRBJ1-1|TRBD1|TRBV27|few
TGTGCCAGCAGCCATACAAACTGGTACAGGGGATTCACTGAAGCTTTCTTT
CASSHTNWYRGFTEAFF
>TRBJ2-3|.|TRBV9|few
TGTGCCAGCAGCGTAGATATAGGGGGGGCAGATACGCAGTATTTT
CASSVDIGGADTQYF
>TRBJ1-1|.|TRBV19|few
TGTGCCAGTAGTATACAGGGCGGACGGAATACTGAAGCTTTCTTT
CASSIQGGRNTEAFF
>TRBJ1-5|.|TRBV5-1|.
TGCGCCAGCAGCCCGGGGGGAGAGAGTCAGCCCCAGCATTTT
CASSPGGESQPQHF
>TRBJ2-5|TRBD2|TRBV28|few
TGTGCCAGCAGCTCAAGCCAGCGGGGGGGCTGGGGGACCCAGTACTTC
CASSSSQRGGWGTQYF
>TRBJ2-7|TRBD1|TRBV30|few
TGTGCCTGGAGTGGCACAGGGGTCGGAGTATACTTC
CAWSGTGVGVYF
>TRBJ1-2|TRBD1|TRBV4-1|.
TGCGCCAGCAGCCAAGCCGAGGGACAGTCAAGGGCGAACTATGGCTACACCTTC
CASSQAEGQSRANYGYTF
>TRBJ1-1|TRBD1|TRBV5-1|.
TGCGCCAGCAGCCTGGGACAGCGGAACACTGAAGCTTTCTTT
CASSLGQRNTEAFF
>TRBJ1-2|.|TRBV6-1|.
TGTGCCAGCAGTGCGAATTGGGGGGCGGGGGGCGCAGATGGCTACACCTTC
CASSANWGAGGADGYTF
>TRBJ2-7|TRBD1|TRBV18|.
TGTGCCAGCTCATCCGACAGGGAAGTCTCCTACGAGCAGTACTTC
CASSSDREVSYEQYF
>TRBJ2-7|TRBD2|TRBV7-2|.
TGTGCCAGCAGCCGGAGGGGCGGGGGGAGCTCCTACGAGCAGTACTTC
CASSRRGGGSSYEQYF
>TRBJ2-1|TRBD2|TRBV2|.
TGTGCCAGCAGTGAACCGGGGGGTGTTTACAATGAGCAGTTCTTC
CASSEPGGVYNEQFF
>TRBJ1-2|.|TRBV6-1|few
TGTGCCAGCAGTGAAGCGAACAGGGTTAATGGCTACACCTTC
CASSEANRVNGYTF
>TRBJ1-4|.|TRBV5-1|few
TGCGCCAGCAGCGGTACGACAGGAGATGAAAAACTGTTTTTT
CASSGTTGDEKLFF
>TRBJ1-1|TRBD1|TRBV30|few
TGTGCCTGGGCCGGAAGGGGGCGCCGGGACACTGAAGCTTTCTTT
CAWAGRGRRDTEAFF
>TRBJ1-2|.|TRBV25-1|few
TGTGCCAGCAGTGAATGGGGCTCGCCCCATGGCTACACCTTC
CASSEWGSPHGYTF
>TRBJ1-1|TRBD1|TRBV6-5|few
TGTGCCAGCAGTTTCGGGACAGGGATGACTGAAGCTTTCTTT
CASSFGTGMTEAFF
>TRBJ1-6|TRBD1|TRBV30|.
TGTGCCTGGACATTAGGGACAGATAATTCACCCCTCCACTTT
CAWTLGTDNSPLHF
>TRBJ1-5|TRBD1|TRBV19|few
TGTGCCAGTAGTGAGGGACAGAAGAATCAGCCCCAGCATTTT
CASSEGQKNQPQHF